What follows describes a single TCR beta chain. Through Arm-PCR of CDR3 regions and iRepertoire HTBI primers, TCR beta libraries were built. MiXCR, applied by TCRdb to the multiplex PCR reads, yields one record per CDR3 protein. Among 400,000 to 550,000 distinct CDR3 sequences listed, 14% to 15% were seen once. The time point here: newly diagnosed GD, antithyroid drugs for less than 3 months. RNA extracted from PBMCs served as the sequencing template. This entry is derived from a study of regulatory T cells in long-lasting Graves disease. The CDR3 loop spans 15 amino acids. Germline V gene sequence: CDR1 KGHSH, CDR2 LQKENI. The V end lost 6 bases, the J end lost 6 bases, and 20 bases lay between the germline ends. This same sample was also taken into another study, of T cells in Graves' hyperthyroidism and ophthalmopathy.

The clonotype originates from a woman aged 25 to 39 with Graves disease. The specimen was peripheral blood mononuclear cells (PBMCs), collected at new diagnosis, from a patient treated with antithyroid drugs. This rearrangement joins TRBV18 to TRBJ1-2; a possible D gene is TRBD1 (5 bases). The CDR3 loop reads CASSPPGTPRDGYTF. CDR3 bases: TGTGCCAGCTCGCCTCCCGGGACCCCGAGGGATGGCTACACCTTC.